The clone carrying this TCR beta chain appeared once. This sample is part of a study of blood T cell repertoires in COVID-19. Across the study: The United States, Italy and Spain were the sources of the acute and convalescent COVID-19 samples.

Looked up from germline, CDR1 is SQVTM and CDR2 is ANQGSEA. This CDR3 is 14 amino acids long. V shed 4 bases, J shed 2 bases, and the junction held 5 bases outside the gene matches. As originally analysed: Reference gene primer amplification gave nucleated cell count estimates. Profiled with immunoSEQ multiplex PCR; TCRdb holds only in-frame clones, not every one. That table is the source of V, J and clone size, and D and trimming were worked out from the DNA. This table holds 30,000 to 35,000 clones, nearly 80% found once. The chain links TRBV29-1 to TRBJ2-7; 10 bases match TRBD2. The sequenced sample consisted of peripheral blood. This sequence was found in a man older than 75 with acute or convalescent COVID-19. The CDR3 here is CSVVLAGAAYEQYF. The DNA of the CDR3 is TGCAGCGTTGTCCTAGCGGGGGCAGCCTACGAGCAGTACTTC.